The text below deals with one T cell receptor (beta chain). The clone's antigen remains unknown. No base-level quality is on record; no much larger clone is a single base apart. This specimen belongs to a study of Tregs in tolerant kidney transplant recipients (dated by TCRdb to 2018 to 2020). Study-wide context: The study used TCRbeta sequencing to identify donor-specific regulatory T cells before combined kidney and bone marrow transplantation, then tracked those cells after transplant.

Genomic DNA was extracted from sorted cells with the QIAGEN DNeasy Blood and Tissue Kit for TCRbeta CDR3 sequencing. High-throughput TCRbeta CDR3 sequencing, which included PCR amplification with bias correction and internal controls, was done commercially through immunoSEQ. The authors' pipeline ran thus. Unique productive TCRbeta sequences were defined by CDR3 nucleotide sequence where primers matched, otherwise by CDR3 amino acid sequence with Vbeta and Jbeta genes. As a correction for sorting error, sequences shared between sorted populations at a frequency ratio of 2:1 or less were discarded, and the remaining shared sequences were assigned to the higher population. A sequence was defined as donor-reactive if the sequence was expanded at least 5-fold in CFSE-low cells compared with unstimulated cells and had a frequency of at least 0.01% in CFSE-low cells. Jensen-Shannon divergence, calculated on the top 100 TCRbeta sequences ranked by frequency, was used to quantify repertoire divergence. For samples with multiple sequencing runs, sorting error was corrected separately for each run before the runs were pooled. TCRdb provides this immuneACCESS table in a form limited to in-frame rearrangements. Some clones are lacking; in checked studies, under half of them reflect an unresolved V gene, and why the rest are absent is not known. V and J calls plus clone size are reproduced from that table; the DNA served to infer D and trimming. For this sample the table gives nearly 50,000 clones, of which around nine tenths were detected only once. 15% to 18% of the sample is in the top ten clones.

The study at large found these results: In tolerant patients, donor-specific Tregs expanded more than Tregs overall, which suggests antigen-driven rather than nonspecific expansion. The study was limited by small patient numbers, and the findings need validation in larger populations and under other immunosuppression protocols. The most biologically relevant and donor-specific TCRbeta repertoire appeared to be identified by expanding Tregs with activated donor B cells. For some patients, the PCR primers changed as time went on, which meant samples from those patients could not be compared with one another at the nucleotide level. Biological reproducibility was not directly assessed, although technical replication error appeared to be minimal.

Transplants used related donors with nonmyeloablative bone marrow transplantation; mixed chimerism was transient in the human trials. Unstimulated Tregs (CD4+CD25+CD127-), CD4+ non-Tregs (CD4+CD25-), CD4 and CD8 cells were FACS-sorted from thawed PBMCs. Several combined kidney and bone marrow transplant recipients from the ITN036ST trial were included as patients, and samples were available only from these trial subjects. Healthy control blood was processed to PBMCs with a Ficoll density gradient and then cryopreserved, whereas patient PBMCs were collected both before and after transplant. Here V drops 5 bases and J drops 8 bases, and the junction holds 8 bases not matched to any gene. There are 14 amino acids in the CDR3, from cysteine to phenylalanine inclusive. The only DNA kept is the CDR3, 42 bases in frame from the first base. The germline V gene gives CDR1 as MDHEN and CDR2 as SYDVKM.

The source was CD8+ T cells from blood (PBMCs), collected 12 months after the transplant. The TCR sequence derives from a human patient who received a combined kidney and bone marrow transplant. Following a transplant, a fraction of the T cells may be traceable to the graft donor. This chain joins TRBV28 to TRBJ2-4; TRBD1 fits 8 bases in the junction. The CDR3: CASSARGLGYIQYF. DNA sequence: TGTGCCAGCAGTGCCAGGGGGCTCGGATACATTCAGTACTTC.